This T cell receptor (beta chain) comes out of a study of cytomegalovirus exposure and HLA in healthy donors. PCR amplification relied on 60 Vbeta primers (plus 13 Jbeta primers). Assay: immunoSEQ multiplex PCR; the TCRdb copy retains only in-frame clones and omits some. Here the sample spans over 70,000 clones, about 80% being singletons. V lost 2 bases to trimming and J lost 4 bases, with 11 bases between them. CDR3 length equals 14 residues. Germline values: CDR1 SGHTA, CDR2 FQGNSA. The specimen sequenced was PBMCs. The clonotype originates from a male donor in good health and CMV-seronegative. The genes are TRBV7-2 and TRBJ1-1; D is unclear. The chain's CDR3 is CASSLTGRTTEAFF. The CDR3 DNA reads TGTGCCAGCAGCTTAACCGGGAGGACCACTGAAGCTTTCTTT.